The next 27 T cell receptor beta chains were all read from a single sample in a study of early T cells in non-severe SARS-CoV-2 infection. TCRdb itself ran the 5' RACE reads through MiXCR, one entry per CDR3 protein. The table lists approximately 64,000 distinct CDR3 sequences, 20% of them singletons. Sample: whole blood, taken at baseline. Receptors were obtained from an adult who was a healthcare worker with PCR-confirmed SARS-CoV-2 infection or an uninfected control (not recorded which).

This clonotype was detected a few times. The DNA for the CDR3 is TGTGCCAGCAGCGCCCTGACAGGATACTATGGCTACACCTTC. Translated: CASSALTGYYGYTF. J is TRBJ1-2 and V is TRBV7-2, with D possibly being TRBD1 (6 bases). V dropped 5 bases and J dropped 3 bases, with 13 bases sitting between them. Looked up from germline, CDR1 is SGHTA and CDR2 is FQGNSA. This CDR3 comprises 14 residues.

This clonotype was found a few times. J is TRBJ1-1 and V is TRBV2; no reliable D call. The CDR3 totals 12 residues. Germline V CDR1 and CDR2: SNHLY, FYNNEI. Trimming cost V 5 bases and J 5 bases, with 9 bases left between them. CDR3 amino acids: CASSTGVTEAFF. DNA for the CDR3: TGTGCCAGCAGTACGGGCGTTACTGAAGCTTTCTTT.

This clonotype was found a few times. This sequence joins TRBV4-1 and TRBJ1-5, with D possibly being TRBD1 (5 bases). Trimming stripped 3 bases from V and 6 bases from J, with 12 bases between. CDR1 is MGHRA and CDR2 is YSYEKL in the germline V gene. This CDR3 has 14 residues. The chain's CDR3 is CASSQGVVGQPQHF. The CDR3 bases are TGCGCCAGCAGCCAGGGGGTGGTAGGTCAGCCCCAGCATTTT.

This clonotype was picked up many times. V is TRBV14 and J is TRBJ2-3; D may be TRBD1 (6 bases). V lost 4 bases and J lost 4, with 15 bases in between. This CDR3 has 15 amino acids. The germline gives CDR1 SGHDN, CDR2 FVKESK. The CDR3 nucleotides are TGTGCCAGCAGCCGTAGGGACACTGGCTCAGATACGCAGTATTTT. It translates to CASSRRDTGSDTQYF.

The chain uses TRBV5-1 and TRBJ2-5; the D is unclear. This CDR3 region has 14 residues. V dropped 0 bases and J dropped 5 bases, with 11 bases sitting between them. From germline, CDR1 is SGHRS and CDR2 YFSETQ. CDR3 residues: CASSLGKTVETQYF. DNA for the CDR3: TGCGCCAGCAGCTTGGGTAAGACTGTGGAGACCCAGTACTTC.

This clonotype has at least ten counts. The chain carries TRBV7-2 and TRBJ2-2; D call uncertain. The V gene lost 5 bases and the J gene lost 3 bases, with 13 bases spanning the gap. Germline values: CDR1 SGHTA, CDR2 FQGNSA. This CDR3 comprises 15 residues. The CDR3 bases are TGTGCCAGCAGCCCCCGCGCAGCGCACACCGGGGAGCTGTTTTTT. It codes for CASSPRAAHTGELFF.

This clonotype showed up just a few times. The rearrangement joins TRBV5-1 to TRBJ2-3; D is undetermined. The CDR3 totals 13 residues. Deletions cut 1 base from V and 5 bases from J, with 8 bases between. Looked up from germline, CDR1 is SGHRS and CDR2 is YFSETQ. CDR3 loop: CASSLNQRDTQYF. DNA of the CDR3: TGCGCCAGCAGCTTGAACCAGAGAGATACGCAGTATTTT.

The chain links TRBV12-3 or TRBV12-4 to TRBJ2-1; tentative D call: TRBD1 (5 bases). This CDR3 is built from 15 residues. V lost 4 bases to trimming and J lost 6 bases, with 16 bases between them. The CDR3 DNA follows: TGTGCCAGCAGTTCCGCGGTTTTTCAGGGCAATGAGCAGTTCTTC. It codes for CASSSAVFQGNEQFF.

V and J are TRBV5-1 and TRBJ1-2, with 7 nucleotides matching TRBD1. The CDR3 is 15 amino acids. Trimming cost V 2 bases and J 7 bases; bases outside gene matches: 11. Germline values: CDR1 SGHRS, CDR2 YFSETQ. The CDR3 is CASSLLTGMGSGYTF. CDR3 DNA sequence: TGCGCCAGCAGCTTATTGACAGGGATGGGGTCTGGCTACACCTTC. The variable domain in full, with the rest retrieved from reference TRBV5-1 and TRBJ1-2, is KAGVTQTPRYLIKTRGQQVTLSCSPISGHRSVSWYQQTPGQGLQFLFEYFSETQRNKGNFPGRFSGRQFSNSRSEMNVSTLELGDSALYLCASSLLTGMGSGYTFGSGTRLTVV.

V is TRBV12-3 or TRBV12-4 and J is TRBJ1-5, with TRBD1 identical over 9 bases. There are 12 residues in the CDR3. The V and J ends lost 6 bases and 6 bases, in that order; junction bases with no gene match: 0. The CDR3 region has the DNA TGTGCCAGCAGGGACAGGGGTCAGCCCCAGCATTTT. The encoded protein is CASRDRGQPQHF.

The rearrangement joins TRBV10-3 to TRBJ1-4; TRBD1 matches at 7 bases. V lost 2 bases and J lost 7; bases outside the gene matches: 7. Germline V CDR1 and CDR2: ENHRY, SYGVKD. There are 15 residues in the CDR3. The CDR3: CAISEPTGDGEKLFF. CDR3 DNA sequence: TGTGCCATCAGTGAGCCTACAGGGGACGGTGAAAAACTGTTTTTT.

This clonotype was counted many times. The chain employs TRBV29-1 and TRBJ2-1; a weak D match, TRBD1 (5 bases). Germline CDR1 is SQVTM and CDR2 is ANQGSEA. The CDR3 has 14 residues. With 4 bases removed from V and 6 bases from J, the gap between germline ends came to 16 bases. The CDR3 here is CSVVFGVGANEQFF. The DNA for the CDR3 is TGCAGCGTTGTTTTCGGAGTTGGGGCCAATGAGCAGTTCTTC.

This clonotype was recorded a few times. The chain employs TRBV28 and TRBJ2-3, with TRBD2 matching over 8 bases. Germline V lookup: CDR1 MDHEN, CDR2 SYDVKM. V trimming: 3 bases; J trimming: 4 bases; junction bases outside the gene matches: 15. CDR3 length equals 18 residues. The CDR3 protein is CASSLGLLAVWLPDTQYF. As DNA, the CDR3 is TGTGCCAGCAGTTTGGGCCTACTAGCGGTCTGGCTTCCAGATACGCAGTATTTT.

This chain links TRBV3-1 with TRBJ1-2; TRBD1 might be the D (6 bases). Germline CDR1 reads LGHDT; CDR2 reads YNNKEL (reference sequence). V was clipped by 7 bases and J by 6 bases, with 9 bases between them. The CDR3 contains 11 residues. In nucleotides, the CDR3 is TGTGCCAGCAAAGGGGGGCATGGCTACACCTTC. Its translation: CASKGGHGYTF.

The genes are TRBV6-2 or TRBV6-3 and TRBJ2-7; D gene unclear. V was clipped by 10 bases and J by 2 bases, with 9 bases between them. Germline assignment: CDR1 MNHEY and CDR2 SVGEGT. The CDR3 is 11 residues long. DNA for the CDR3: TGTGCCACCGCCGATCCCTACGAGCAGTACTTC. Translation: CATADPYEQYF.

The sample holds many counts of this clonotype. The chain joins TRBV29-1 to TRBJ2-1; 7 positions match TRBD1. Trimming took 0 bases from V and 6 from J; bases not matched to a gene: 5. Looked up from germline, CDR1 is SQVTM and CDR2 is ANQGSEA. The CDR3 is made up of 14 amino acids. CDR3 DNA sequence: TGCAGCGTTGAAGATCGGTCAGGGGGCAATGAGCAGTTCTTC. Its translation is CSVEDRSGGNEQFF.

This clonotype appeared a single time. The CDR3 sequence: CASSPGQIYEQYF. The CDR3, as DNA: TGTGCCAGCAGCCCAGGACAAATCTACGAGCAGTACTTC. The chain uses TRBV7-6 and TRBJ2-7; D possibly corresponds to TRBD1 (5 bases). Trimming took off 5 bases at V and 3 bases at J, with 11 bases between the two ends. There are 13 residues in the CDR3. The germline V gene has CDR1 SGHVS and CDR2 FNYEAQ.

This chain joins TRBV6-1 and TRBJ2-1; TRBD2 matches at 12 bases. Germline trimming cut 4 bases from V and 4 bases from J; bases unmatched to any gene: 8. The V gene's germline CDR1 is MNHNS and CDR2 SASEGT. The CDR3 totals 17 residues. The CDR3 DNA sequence: TGTGCCAGCAGTGGAAGACTAGCGGGGGAGGTATACAATGAGCAGTTCTTC. Its protein product is CASSGRLAGEVYNEQFF.

The V and J genes are TRBV2 and TRBJ2-5, with 9 bases aligning to TRBD1. The CDR3 contains 14 residues. The germline V gene has CDR1 SNHLY and CDR2 FYNNEI. The V segment lost 8 bases and the J segment 3 bases; nucleotides outside the gene matches: 7. CDR3 sequence reads: CASAPRTGEETQYF. Written as DNA, the CDR3 is TGTGCCAGCGCCCCCCGGACAGGGGAAGAGACCCAGTACTTC.

This clonotype was observed a few times. This chain links TRBV7-9 with TRBJ2-3, with 10 positions matching TRBD2. J lost 3 bases, V lost 3 bases, and 9 bases had no gene match. CDR1 and CDR2 from the germline V gene are SEHNR and FQNEAQ (reference sequence). CDR3 length: 17 residues. This CDR3 is CASSFGVAGGRTDTQYF. The CDR3 region has the DNA TGTGCCAGCAGCTTTGGGGTAGCGGGGGGCCGGACAGATACGCAGTATTTT.

Many counts were recorded for this clonotype. The rearrangement uses TRBV7-9 and TRBJ1-3; TRBD1 might be the D (6 bases). Trimming pared 6 bases from V and 2 bases from J, leaving 8 bases between. This CDR3 has 13 amino acids. CDR1 SEHNR and CDR2 FQNEAQ come from the germline V gene (reference sequence). The CDR3 sequence: CASRQGAGNTIYF. In nucleotides, the CDR3 is TGTGCCAGCAGACAGGGCGCTGGAAACACCATATATTTT.

The rearrangement uses TRBV4-1 and TRBJ1-1; D ambiguous. The CDR3 runs 15 residues. V was clipped by 0 bases and J by 4 bases, with 12 bases between them. From germline, CDR1 is MGHRA and CDR2 YSYEKL. The CDR3 sequence is CASSQDGGPVTEAFF. As DNA, the CDR3 is TGCGCCAGCAGCCAAGATGGAGGGCCTGTCACTGAAGCTTTCTTT.

This sequence joins TRBV14 and TRBJ2-1, with a weak D call TRBD2 (5 bases). From germline, CDR1 is SGHDN and CDR2 FVKESK. Trimming pared 5 bases from V and 8 bases from J, leaving 19 bases between. The CDR3 extends over 15 amino acids. CDR3 residues: CASSFSRGKGDEQFF. As DNA, the CDR3 is TGTGCCAGCAGCTTCTCCCGGGGAAAGGGTGATGAGCAGTTCTTC.

This clonotype was picked up a small number of times. CDR3 in DNA: TGTGCCAGCAGCTCCCAGGATACGCAGTATTTT. Translation: CASSSQDTQYF. The rearrangement uses TRBV7-9 and TRBJ2-3; D remains unclear. V was trimmed by 4 bases and J by 6 bases, leaving 5 bases between them. CDR1 is SEHNR and CDR2 is FQNEAQ in the germline V gene (reference sequence). The CDR3 extends over 11 amino acids.

The genes are TRBV6-6 and TRBJ1-2, with TRBD1 as a possible D gene (5 bases). This CDR3 region has 12 residues. The V gene lost 11 bases and the J gene lost 8 bases, with 18 bases spanning the gap. The germline V gene has CDR1 MNHNY and CDR2 SVGAGI (reference sequence). CDR3 amino acids: CAASFRGDGYTF. The CDR3 bases are TGTGCCGCTTCCTTCCGTGGGGACGGCTACACCTTC.

The J gene is TRBJ1-1, the V gene TRBV7-9; D uncertain. Germline V gene data show CDR1 as SEHNR and CDR2 as FQNEAQ (reference sequence). This CDR3 has 12 amino acids. Trimming cost V 3 bases and J 9 bases, with 11 bases left between them. This chain's CDR3 is CASSFAGIQAFF. The CDR3 DNA is TGTGCCAGCAGCTTTGCTGGGATCCAAGCTTTCTTT.

This clonotype was seen a handful of times. The J gene is TRBJ2-7, the V gene TRBV3-1; D not resolved. The CDR3 spans 11 residues. The V gene's germline CDR1 is LGHDT and CDR2 YNNKEL (reference sequence). Trimming shortened V by 1 base and J by 6 bases, and 4 bases separated the two germline ends. This CDR3 is CASSQVSEQYF. The CDR3 nucleotides read TGTGCCAGCAGCCAAGTTTCCGAGCAGTACTTC.